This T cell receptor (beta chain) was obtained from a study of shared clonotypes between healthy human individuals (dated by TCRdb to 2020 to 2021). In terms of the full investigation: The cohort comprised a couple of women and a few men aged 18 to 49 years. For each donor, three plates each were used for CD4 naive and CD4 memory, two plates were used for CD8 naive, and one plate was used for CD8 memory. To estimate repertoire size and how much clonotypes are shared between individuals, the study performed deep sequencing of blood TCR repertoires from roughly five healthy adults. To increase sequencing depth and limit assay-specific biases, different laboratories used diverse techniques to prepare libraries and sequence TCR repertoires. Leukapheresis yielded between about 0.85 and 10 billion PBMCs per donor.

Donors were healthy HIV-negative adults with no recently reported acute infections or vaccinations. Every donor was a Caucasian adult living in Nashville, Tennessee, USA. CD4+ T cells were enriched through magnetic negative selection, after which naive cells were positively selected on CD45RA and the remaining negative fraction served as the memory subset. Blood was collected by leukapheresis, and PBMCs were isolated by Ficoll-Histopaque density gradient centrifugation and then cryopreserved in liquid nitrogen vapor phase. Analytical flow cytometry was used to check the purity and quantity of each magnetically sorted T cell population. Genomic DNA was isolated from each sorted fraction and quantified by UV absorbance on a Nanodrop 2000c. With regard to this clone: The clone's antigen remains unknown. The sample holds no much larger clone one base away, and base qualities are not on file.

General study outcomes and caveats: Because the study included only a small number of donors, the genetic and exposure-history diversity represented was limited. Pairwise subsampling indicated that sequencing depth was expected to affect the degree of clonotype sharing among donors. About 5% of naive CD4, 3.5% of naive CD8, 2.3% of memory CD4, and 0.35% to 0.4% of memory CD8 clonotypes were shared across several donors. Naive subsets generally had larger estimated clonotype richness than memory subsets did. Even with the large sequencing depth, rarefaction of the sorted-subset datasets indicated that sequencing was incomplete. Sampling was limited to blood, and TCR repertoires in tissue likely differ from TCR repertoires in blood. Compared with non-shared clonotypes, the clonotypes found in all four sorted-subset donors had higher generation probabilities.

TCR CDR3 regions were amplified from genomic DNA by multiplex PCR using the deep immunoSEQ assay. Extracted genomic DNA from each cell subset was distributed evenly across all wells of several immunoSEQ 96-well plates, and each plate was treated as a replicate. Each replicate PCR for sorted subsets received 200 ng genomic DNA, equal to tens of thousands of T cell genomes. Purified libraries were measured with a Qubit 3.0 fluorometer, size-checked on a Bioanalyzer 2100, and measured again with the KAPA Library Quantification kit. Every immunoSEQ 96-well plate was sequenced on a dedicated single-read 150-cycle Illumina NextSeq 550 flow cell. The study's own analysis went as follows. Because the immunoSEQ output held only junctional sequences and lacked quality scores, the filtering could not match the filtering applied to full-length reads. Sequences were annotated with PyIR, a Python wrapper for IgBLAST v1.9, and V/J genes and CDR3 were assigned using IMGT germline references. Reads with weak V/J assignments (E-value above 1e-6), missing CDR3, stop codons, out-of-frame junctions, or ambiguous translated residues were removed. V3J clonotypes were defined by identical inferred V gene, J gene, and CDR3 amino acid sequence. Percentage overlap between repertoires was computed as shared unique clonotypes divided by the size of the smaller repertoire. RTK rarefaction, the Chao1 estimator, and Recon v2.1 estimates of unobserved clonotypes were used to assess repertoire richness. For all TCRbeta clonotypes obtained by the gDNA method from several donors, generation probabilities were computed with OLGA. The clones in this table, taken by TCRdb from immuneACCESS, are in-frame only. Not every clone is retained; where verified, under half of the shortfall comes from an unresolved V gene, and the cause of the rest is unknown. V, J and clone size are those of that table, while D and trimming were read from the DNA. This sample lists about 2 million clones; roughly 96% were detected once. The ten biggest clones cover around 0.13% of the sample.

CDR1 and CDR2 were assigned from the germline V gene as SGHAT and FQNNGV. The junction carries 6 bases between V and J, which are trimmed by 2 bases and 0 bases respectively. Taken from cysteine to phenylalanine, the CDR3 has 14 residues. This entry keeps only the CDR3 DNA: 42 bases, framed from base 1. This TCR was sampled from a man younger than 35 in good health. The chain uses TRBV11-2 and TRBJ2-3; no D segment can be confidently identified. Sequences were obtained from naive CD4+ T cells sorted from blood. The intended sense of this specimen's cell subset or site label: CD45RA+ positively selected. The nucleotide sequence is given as TGTGCCAGCAGCTTAACTCCCAGCACAGATACGCAGTATTTT. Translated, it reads CASSLTPSTDTQYF.